This TCR beta chain appears in the sequencing data of a study of response to subunit inactivated influenza vaccine. General study points: New T cells are recruited in small numbers by each seasonal influenza vaccination, according to the authors' suggestion.

The trim removed 1 base at V and 3 bases at J, leaving 7 bases unmatched. The V gene's germline CDR1 is SGHRS and CDR2 YFSETQ. The CDR3 runs to 18 residues. In the case of this clonotype: Its target is not known.

MiXCR, applied by TCRdb to the RT-PCR reads, yields one record per CDR3 protein. This table has 700,000 to 800,000 distinct CDR3 sequences, 15% to 20% appearing once. The chain employs TRBV5-1 and TRBJ2-6, with TRBD1 identical over 10 bases. This TCR was sampled from a man aged 45-65 years who received an inactivated influenza vaccine. Sequenced material: PBMCs from blood, taken around 5 days after vaccination. CDR3 in amino acids: CASSLSGTGVDGANVLTF. Here the CDR3 DNA reads TGCGCCAGCAGCTTGTCCGGGACAGGGGTAGATGGGGCCAACGTCCTGACTTTC.